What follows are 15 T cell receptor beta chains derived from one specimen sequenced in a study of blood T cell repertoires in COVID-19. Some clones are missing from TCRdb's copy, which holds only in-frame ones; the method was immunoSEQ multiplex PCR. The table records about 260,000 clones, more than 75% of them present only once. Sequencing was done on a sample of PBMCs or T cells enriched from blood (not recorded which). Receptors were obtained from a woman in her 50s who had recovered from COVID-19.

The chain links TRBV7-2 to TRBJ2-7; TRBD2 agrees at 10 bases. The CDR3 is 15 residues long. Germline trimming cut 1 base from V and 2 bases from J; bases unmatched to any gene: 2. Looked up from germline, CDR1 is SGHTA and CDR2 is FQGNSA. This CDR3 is CASSLVSGGAYEQYF. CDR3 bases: TGTGCCAGCAGCTTAGTGAGCGGGGGGGCCTACGAGCAGTACTTC.

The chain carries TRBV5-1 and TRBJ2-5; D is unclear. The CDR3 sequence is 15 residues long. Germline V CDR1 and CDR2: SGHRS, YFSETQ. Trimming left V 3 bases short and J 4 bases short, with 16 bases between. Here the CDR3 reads CASSYSHGPRETQYF. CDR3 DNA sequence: TGCGCCAGCAGCTACAGCCATGGCCCAAGAGAGACCCAGTACTTC. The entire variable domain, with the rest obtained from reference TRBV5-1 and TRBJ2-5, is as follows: KAGVTQTPRYLIKTRGQQVTLSCSPISGHRSVSWYQQTPGQGLQFLFEYFSETQRNKGNFPGRFSGRQFSNSRSEMNVSTLELGDSALYLCASSYSHGPRETQYFGPGTRLLVL.

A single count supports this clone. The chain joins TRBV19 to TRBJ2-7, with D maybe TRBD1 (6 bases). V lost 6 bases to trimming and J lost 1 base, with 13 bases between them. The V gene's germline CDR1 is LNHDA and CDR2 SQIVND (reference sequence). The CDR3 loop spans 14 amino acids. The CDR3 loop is CASRSRGRSYEQYF. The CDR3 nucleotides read TGTGCCAGTAGGAGCAGGGGTCGATCCTACGAGCAGTACTTC.

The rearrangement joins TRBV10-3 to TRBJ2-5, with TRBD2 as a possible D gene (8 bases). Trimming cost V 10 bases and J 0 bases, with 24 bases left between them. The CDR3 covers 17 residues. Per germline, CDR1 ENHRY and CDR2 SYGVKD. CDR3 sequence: CASRQGGSGSHQETQYF. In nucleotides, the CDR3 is TGTGCCAGCCGACAGGGAGGGAGCGGGAGTCACCAAGAGACCCAGTACTTC.

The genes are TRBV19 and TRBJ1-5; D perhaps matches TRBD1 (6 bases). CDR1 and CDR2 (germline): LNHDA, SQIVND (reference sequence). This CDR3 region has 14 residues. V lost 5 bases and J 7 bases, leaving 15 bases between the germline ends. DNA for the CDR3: TGTGCCAGTAGTGAACACGGACAGTGGCAGCCCCAGCATTTT. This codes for CASSEHGQWQPQHF.

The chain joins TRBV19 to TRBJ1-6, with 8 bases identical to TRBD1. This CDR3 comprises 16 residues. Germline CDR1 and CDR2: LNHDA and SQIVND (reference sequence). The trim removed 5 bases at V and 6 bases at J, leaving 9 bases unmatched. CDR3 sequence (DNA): TGTGCCAGTAGTGGGCAGGGGGCAATGGGTAATTCACCCCTCCACTTT. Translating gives CASSGQGAMGNSPLHF.

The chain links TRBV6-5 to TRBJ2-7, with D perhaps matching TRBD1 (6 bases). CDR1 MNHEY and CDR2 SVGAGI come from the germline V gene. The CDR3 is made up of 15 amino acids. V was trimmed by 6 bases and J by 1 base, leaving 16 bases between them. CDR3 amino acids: CASSLRQAVSYEQYF. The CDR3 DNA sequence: TGTGCCAGCAGCCTAAGACAGGCGGTTTCCTACGAGCAGTACTTC.

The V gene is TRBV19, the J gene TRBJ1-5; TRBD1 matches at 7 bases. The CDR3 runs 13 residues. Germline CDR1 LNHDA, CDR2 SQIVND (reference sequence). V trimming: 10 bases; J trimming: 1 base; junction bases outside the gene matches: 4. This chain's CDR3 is CATATGSNQPQHF. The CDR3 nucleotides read TGTGCCACCGCGACAGGGAGCAATCAGCCCCAGCATTTT.

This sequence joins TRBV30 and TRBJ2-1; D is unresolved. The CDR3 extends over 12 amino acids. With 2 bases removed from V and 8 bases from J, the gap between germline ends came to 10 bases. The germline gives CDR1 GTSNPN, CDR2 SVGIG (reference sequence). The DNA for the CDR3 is TGTGCCTGGAGTAGAGTGACTTATGAGCAGTTCTTC. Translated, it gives CAWSRVTYEQFF.

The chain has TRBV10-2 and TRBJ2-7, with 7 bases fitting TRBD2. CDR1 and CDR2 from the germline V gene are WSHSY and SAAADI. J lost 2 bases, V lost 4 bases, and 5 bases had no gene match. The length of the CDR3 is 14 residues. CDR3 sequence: CASSGASGTYEQYF. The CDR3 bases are TGCGCCAGCAGTGGCGCTAGCGGCACCTACGAGCAGTACTTC.

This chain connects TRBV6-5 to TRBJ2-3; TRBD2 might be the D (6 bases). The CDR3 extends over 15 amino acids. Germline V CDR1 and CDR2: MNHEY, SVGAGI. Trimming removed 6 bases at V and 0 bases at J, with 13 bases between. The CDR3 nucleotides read TGTGCCAGCAGGGCGGGACCTTTTAGCACAGATACGCAGTATTTT. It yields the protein CASRAGPFSTDTQYF.

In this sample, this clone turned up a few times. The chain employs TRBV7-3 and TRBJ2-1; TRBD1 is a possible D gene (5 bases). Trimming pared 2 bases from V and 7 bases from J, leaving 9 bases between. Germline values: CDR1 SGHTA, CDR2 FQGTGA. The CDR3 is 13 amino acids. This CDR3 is CASSLLKGNEQFF. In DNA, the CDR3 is TGTGCCAGCAGCTTATTGAAGGGGAATGAGCAGTTCTTC.

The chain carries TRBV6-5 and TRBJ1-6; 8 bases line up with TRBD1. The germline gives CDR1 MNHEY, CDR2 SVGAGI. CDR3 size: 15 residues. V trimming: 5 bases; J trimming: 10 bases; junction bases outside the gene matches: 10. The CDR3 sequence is CASSLQGAVKSPLHF. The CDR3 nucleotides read TGTGCCAGCAGTCTCCAGGGGGCAGTGAAATCACCCCTCCACTTT.

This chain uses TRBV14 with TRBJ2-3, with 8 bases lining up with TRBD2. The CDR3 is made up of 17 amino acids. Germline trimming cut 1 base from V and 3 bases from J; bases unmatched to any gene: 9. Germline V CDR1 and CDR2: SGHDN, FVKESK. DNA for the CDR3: TGTGCCAGCAGCCAAGGTCCGGGAGGGCCTAGAACAGATACGCAGTATTTT. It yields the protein CASSQGPGGPRTDTQYF.

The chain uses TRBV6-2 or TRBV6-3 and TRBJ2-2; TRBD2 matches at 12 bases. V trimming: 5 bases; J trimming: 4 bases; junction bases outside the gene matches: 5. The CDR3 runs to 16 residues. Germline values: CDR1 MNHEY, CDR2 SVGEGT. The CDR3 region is CASSIGLAGSTGELFF. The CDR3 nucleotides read TGTGCCAGCAGTATAGGACTAGCGGGATCCACCGGGGAGCTGTTTTTT.